This T cell receptor beta chain was recorded in a study of patients and donors after allogeneic stem cell transplantation. The germline CDR1 and CDR2 sequences are SGHVS and FNYEAQ. Trimming left V 4 bases short and J 3 bases short, with 15 bases between. The CDR3 totals 15 residues. TCRdb independently ran MiXCR on the RT-PCR reads; one entry per CDR3 protein. The table lists 10,000 to 13,000 distinct CDR3 sequences, about 20% of them singletons. Input material: blood, either unsorted or a sorted T cell fraction (not recorded which). The chain couples TRBV7-6 to TRBJ1-1; D gene unclear. The receptor comes from a human donor who was either an allogeneic HSCT recipient or a stem cell or donor lymphocyte infusion donor (not recorded which). It is not recorded whose cells these are; they may come from a transplant donor. The CDR3 DNA sequence: TGTGCCAGCAGCTCTAGCGGGCGTTGGGACACTGAAGCTTTCTTT. This codes for CASSSSGRWDTEAFF.